The 25 T cell receptor beta chains listed next were all sequenced from one sample in a study of technical replicates of blood from a few donors. The table came from immunoSEQ multiplex PCR; TCRdb's copy has only in-frame clones and leaves some out. The sample records 60,000 to 75,000 clones, under 98% being singletons. Sample: T cells isolated from PBMCs. These TCRs come from a human donor in good health.

The chain joins TRBV11-2 to TRBJ1-1; 8 nucleotides align to TRBD1. Germline CDR1 is SGHAT and CDR2 is FQNNGV. V was clipped by 0 bases and J by 1 base; unmatched bases: 1. This CDR3 spans 15 amino acids. The CDR3 sequence is CASSLEGTGNTEAFF. The DNA of the CDR3 is TGTGCCAGCAGCTTAGAAGGGACAGGGAACACTGAAGCTTTCTTT. The full variable domain, with the rest looked up from reference TRBV11-2 and TRBJ1-1, is EAGVAQSPRYKIIEKRQSVAFWCNPISGHATLYWYQQILGQGPKLLIQFQNNGVVDDSQLPKDRFSAERLKGVDSTLKIQPAKLEDSAVYLCASSLEGTGNTEAFFGQGTRLTVV.

The gene calls are TRBV11-2 and TRBJ1-3; 7 bases fit TRBD1. After removal of 4 bases from V and 4 bases from J, the junction contained 7 bases not matched to a gene. This CDR3 spans 15 amino acids. Per germline, CDR1 SGHAT and CDR2 FQNNGV. The CDR3 nucleotides read TGTGCCAGCAGCTACGACAGGGAGTGGGGAAACACCATATATTTT. Its translation: CASSYDREWGNTIYF.

This chain connects TRBV15 to TRBJ2-5, with 7 bases fitting TRBD2. CDR1 LNHNV and CDR2 YYDKDF come from the germline V gene (reference sequence). The CDR3 extends over 16 amino acids. Trimming cost V 0 bases and J 0 bases; bases outside gene matches: 4. The CDR3 is CATSRDLGGYQETQYF. As DNA, the CDR3 is TGTGCCACCAGCAGAGATCTCGGGGGGTACCAAGAGACCCAGTACTTC.

The chain joins TRBV4-1 to TRBJ2-7; D is ambiguous. CDR3 length: 13 residues. Trimming removed 1 base from V and 5 bases from J, with 9 bases in between. CDR1 is MGHRA and CDR2 is YSYEKL in the germline V gene. CDR3 sequence reads: CASSQGTLNEQYF. As DNA, the CDR3 is TGCGCCAGCAGCCAAGGCACCCTAAACGAGCAGTACTTC.

The chain uses TRBV6-5 and TRBJ1-1; tentatively, D is TRBD1 (5 bases). V lost 2 bases to trimming and J lost 1 base, with 11 bases between them. Looked up from germline, CDR1 is MNHEY and CDR2 is SVGAGI. This CDR3 is built from 15 residues. The CDR3 is CASSYLPQGNTEAFF. The CDR3 nucleotides are TGTGCCAGCAGTTACCTGCCTCAGGGGAACACTGAAGCTTTCTTT.

This chain joins TRBV19 and TRBJ1-1; possibly TRBD1 for D (5 bases). Germline CDR1 reads LNHDA; CDR2 reads SQIVND (reference sequence). The CDR3 has 13 residues. The V end lost 2 bases, the J end lost 4 bases, and 8 bases lay between the germline ends. The CDR3 here is CASSIMGGTEAFF. The CDR3 DNA reads as TGTGCCAGTAGTATAATGGGGGGCACTGAAGCTTTCTTT.

Here the CDR3 DNA reads TGTGCCAGCAGCACCTGGGACAGCTTTAATGAAAAACTGTTTTTT. Protein sequence: CASSTWDSFNEKLFF. This rearrangement joins TRBV13 to TRBJ1-4, with TRBD1 matching over 7 bases. The CDR3 spans 15 residues. V was pared by 5 bases and J by 4 bases, with 7 bases of the junction left unmatched. In germline, CDR1 is PRHDT, CDR2 FYEKMQ (reference sequence).

J is TRBJ1-1 and V is TRBV5-1; 11 nucleotides agree with TRBD1. Germline CDR1 SGHRS, CDR2 YFSETQ. The CDR3 sequence is 15 residues long. J gave up 1 base and V 4 bases, and 3 bases lay outside the gene matches. The CDR3 nucleotides read TGCGCCAGCAGCCTAGGGACAGGGGGGAACACTGAAGCTTTCTTT. Encoded protein: CASSLGTGGNTEAFF.

This chain connects TRBV10-3 to TRBJ1-2; 9 nucleotides align to TRBD1. The CDR3 is made up of 15 amino acids. V dropped 0 bases and J dropped 4; count of bases not matched to a gene: 3. CDR1 and CDR2 (germline): ENHRY, SYGVKD. The CDR3 loop is CAISESETGGYGYTF. The CDR3 DNA sequence: TGTGCCATCAGTGAGTCTGAGACAGGGGGCTATGGCTACACCTTC.

The chain combines TRBV28 with TRBJ2-1; TRBD2 matches at 11 bases. Germline values: CDR1 MDHEN, CDR2 SYDVKM. CDR3 length equals 16 residues. V lost 5 bases to trimming and J lost 2 bases; unmatched junction nucleotides: 5. The CDR3 is CASSRTSGYAYNEQFF. DNA for the CDR3: TGTGCCAGCAGTCGGACTAGCGGGTACGCCTACAATGAGCAGTTCTTC.

The V and J genes are TRBV20-1 and TRBJ1-1; D is possibly TRBD1 (5 bases). The CDR3 loop spans 11 amino acids. Germline V gives CDR1 DFQATT, CDR2 SNEGSKA (reference sequence). The V end was cut by 7 bases, the J end by 6 bases, with 12 bases between. The CDR3 region is CSVQGSPEAFF. As DNA, the CDR3 is TGCAGTGTTCAGGGCTCACCTGAAGCTTTCTTT.

V gene TRBV19 combines with J gene TRBJ2-2, with 8 bases matching TRBD1. In germline, CDR1 is LNHDA, CDR2 SQIVND (reference sequence). The length of the CDR3 is 15 residues. J gave up 6 bases and V 3 bases, and 6 bases lay outside the gene matches. CDR3 DNA: TGTGCCAGTAGTATGGACAGGGCCCTAGCCGGGGAGCTGTTTTTT. This sequence encodes CASSMDRALAGELFF.

The gene calls are TRBV19 and TRBJ1-4; maybe TRBD1 (5 bases). Germline CDR1 LNHDA, CDR2 SQIVND (reference sequence). Trimming removed 5 bases at V and 15 bases at J, with 13 bases between. The CDR3 spans 11 residues. The CDR3 region has the DNA TGTGCCAGTAGTGGCAGGGATTTGGTGTTTTTT. Protein: CASSGRDLVFF.

The chain joins TRBV29-1 to TRBJ1-2; 8 nucleotides agree with TRBD1. CDR1 SQVTM and CDR2 ANQGSEA come from the germline V gene. CDR3 length: 17 amino acids. V was clipped by 0 bases and J by 1 base; unmatched bases: 10. The chain's CDR3 is CSVEDRTGGQLNYGYTF. The CDR3 DNA is TGCAGCGTTGAAGATCGTACAGGGGGACAACTTAACTATGGCTACACCTTC.

The CDR3: CASRESRQTSYGYTF. CDR3 nucleotides: TGTGCCAGCAGAGAGAGTCGACAGACCTCCTATGGCTACACCTTC. V is TRBV6-6 and J is TRBJ1-2, with a weak D call TRBD1 (5 bases). Trimming stripped 6 bases from V and 4 bases from J, with 18 bases between. Germline CDR1 MNHNY, CDR2 SVGAGI (reference sequence). The CDR3 spans 15 residues.

CDR3 in amino acids: CASGDSPRTSYEQYF. The CDR3 DNA reads TGTGCCAGCGGTGACAGCCCCAGAACCTCCTACGAGCAGTACTTC. The chain has TRBV27 and TRBJ2-7; TRBD1 might be the D (5 bases). Germline V gives CDR1 MNHEY, CDR2 SMNVEV (reference sequence). Trimming pared 8 bases from V and 0 bases from J, leaving 17 bases between. The CDR3 contains 15 residues.

This chain uses TRBV7-2 with TRBJ2-5; TRBD1 might be the D (6 bases). Germline CDR1 reads SGHTA; CDR2 reads FQGNSA. V lost 1 base and J lost 5, with 11 bases in between. There are 14 residues in the CDR3. The CDR3 loop is CASSLGGQGETQYF. In nucleotides, the CDR3 is TGTGCCAGCAGCTTAGGGGGTCAGGGGGAGACCCAGTACTTC.

The V and J genes are TRBV6-1 and TRBJ2-1; TRBD2 matches 7 bases. V trimming: 7 bases; J trimming: 7 bases; junction bases outside the gene matches: 13. This CDR3 region has 15 residues. CDR1 is MNHNS, CDR2 SASEGT, per germline. The CDR3 region is CASTWEGPTINEQFF. The CDR3 DNA sequence: TGTGCCAGCACCTGGGAGGGACCGACGATAAATGAGCAGTTCTTC.

V usage is TRBV5-4 and J usage is TRBJ1-2; D is ambiguous. The V end lost 4 bases, the J end lost 1 base, and 8 bases lay between the germline ends. This CDR3 is 13 amino acids long. The V gene's germline CDR1 is SGHNT and CDR2 YYREEE (reference sequence). CDR3 in amino acids: CASSHNDNYGYTF. The CDR3, as DNA: TGTGCCAGCAGCCACAACGATAACTATGGCTACACCTTC.

This chain links TRBV10-3 with TRBJ2-2, with TRBD1 matching over 9 bases. The junction had 8 bases not matched to a gene; V was cut back by 11 bases and J by 4 bases. The CDR3 is 14 residues long. The germline V gene has CDR1 ENHRY and CDR2 SYGVKD. The CDR3 here is CASEQGARTGELFF. In DNA, the CDR3 is TGTGCCTCGGAACAGGGGGCGCGCACCGGGGAGCTGTTTTTT.

This chain connects TRBV11-2 to TRBJ1-5; D call uncertain. Trimming took off 5 bases at V and 6 bases at J, with 11 bases between the two ends. The CDR3 covers 13 residues. The germline V gene has CDR1 SGHAT and CDR2 FQNNGV. Here the CDR3 reads CASSLISGQPQHF. The CDR3 DNA is TGTGCCAGCAGCCTCATTTCCGGTCAGCCCCAGCATTTT.

This sequence joins TRBV19 and TRBJ2-7; D call uncertain. V gave up 5 bases and J gave up 5 bases, with 16 bases separating them. The CDR3 length is 14 residues. The V gene's germline CDR1 is LNHDA and CDR2 SQIVND (reference sequence). This CDR3 reads CASSLRSRSHEQYF. CDR3 in DNA: TGTGCCAGTAGTCTCCGGAGCAGAAGCCACGAGCAGTACTTC.

The chain links TRBV6-4 to TRBJ2-5; D not resolved. Germline V lookup: CDR1 MRHNA, CDR2 SNTAGT. The V gene lost 6 bases and the J gene lost 0 bases, with 14 bases spanning the gap. This CDR3 is 15 amino acids long. CDR3: CASRLVAQYQETQYF. The CDR3 bases are TGTGCCAGCAGGTTAGTAGCTCAATACCAAGAGACCCAGTACTTC.

The gene calls are TRBV11-2 and TRBJ1-5; 11 bases are a match to TRBD1. This CDR3 spans 15 amino acids. Germline V gene lookup returns CDR1 SGHAT and CDR2 FQNNGV. Trimming took 5 bases from V and 7 from J; bases not matched to a gene: 7. CDR3 coding DNA: TGTGCCAGCAGCCCCGGGACAGGGGGTTGGCAGCCCCAGCATTTT. As protein: CASSPGTGGWQPQHF.

The chain has TRBV6-5 and TRBJ2-7, with D possibly TRBD1 on 5 matching bases. Trimming took 6 bases from V and 8 from J, leaving 14 bases between them. The CDR3 runs to 12 residues. CDR1 and CDR2 from the germline V gene are MNHEY and SVGAGI. In DNA, the CDR3 is TGTGCCAGCAGCCGGACGGCAGGGAAGCAGTACTTC. Its translation is CASSRTAGKQYF.